This note documents a single TCR beta chain sequence. Antigen specificity is unknown. The CDR3 runs to 15 residues. Germline V gene sequence: CDR1 SGHVS, CDR2 FQNEAQ. The junction had 7 bases not matched to a gene; V was cut back by 5 bases and J by 2 bases. TCRdb keeps only in-frame clones here, not all; method: immunoSEQ multiplex PCR. Among some 1,600,000 clones listed, approximately 98% were seen once. This sample is drawn from a study of shared clonotypes between healthy human individuals. Points from the study as a whole: Sequencing depth was predicted to influence how clonotypes are shared among donors.

The sequence was collected from a man between 25 and 39 years old in good health. The chain recombines TRBV7-8 with TRBJ2-7; 9 bases line up with TRBD2. The sequencing sample was made of naive CD4+ T cells sorted from blood. The subset here: CD45RA+ positively selected. The CDR3 nucleotides read TGTGCCAGCAGCCCCCCTAGCGGGGTTCCCTACGAGCAGTACTTC. Protein product: CASSPPSGVPYEQYF.